This T cell receptor (beta chain) came from a study of Tregs in tolerant kidney transplant recipients. Overall study results and limits: No direct test of biological reproducibility was done here. Nucleotide sequences could not be compared across some patients' samples due to primer changes. The most relevant donor-specific Treg TCRbeta repertoire apparently came from expansion with activated donor B cells.

The method was immunoSEQ multiplex PCR; TCRdb's version includes in-frame clones alone and lacks a portion of them. The sample's table shows 2,000 to 3,000 clones. Unmatched junction bases numbered 7, after V lost 0 bases and J lost 3 bases. Germline CDR1 reads DFQATT; CDR2 reads SNEGSKA (reference sequence). The CDR3 is 16 residues long. According to its frequency, this clone is medium-sized (0.01 to 0.1%). What it binds is not known. The CDR3 end falls 3 residues outside the read, so it is completed with the germline J gene. Mixed chimerism was transient after nonmyeloablative marrow transplants from related graft donors. Thawed PBMCs were FACS-sorted into unstimulated CD4+CD25+CD127- regulatory T cells, CD4+CD25- non-regulatory cells, CD4 and CD8 cells.

The origin of this receptor is a human patient who received a combined kidney and bone marrow transplant. A subset of T cells may come from the graft donor. V gene TRBV20-1 combines with J gene TRBJ2-3; TRBD1 agrees at 9 bases. Specimen: CD8+ T cells from blood (PBMCs), collected 6 months after the transplant. CDR3 in amino acids: CSARDRDREGTDTQYF. The DNA read from the CDR3 is TGCAGTGCTAGAGACCGGGACAGGGAAGGGACAGATACG.